This TCR beta chain was observed in a study of tumor-infiltrating lymphocytes in primary liver carcinoma. The wider study: Tumors were stage T1-T3 N0M0, about 4 to 11 cm across.

This clonotype occurred once. The junction does not match germline at one end; this may be a read error. Scientists recovered RNA and DNA together from about 21-30 mg of unsorted bulk tissue. CDR3 length: 17 residues. CDR1 is SGHNT, CDR2 YENEEA, per germline. A primer matching the constant region was used to make TCR beta cDNA from approximately 0.45 ug of total RNA. Three nested multiplex PCR rounds of slightly modified ARM-PCR generated TCR beta libraries. Each of the first two PCR rounds ran roughly 9 cycles with TRBV1-TRBV30 forward and C-beta reverse primers. MiXCR was run by TCRdb on the multiplex PCR reads, yielding one entry per CDR3 protein. The sample holds about 97,000 distinct CDR3 sequences, about 62% seen once.

This TCR was sampled from an older woman with primary liver carcinoma and hepatitis B virus infection. Sequences were obtained from liver tumor tissue from sampling region 2. Subset here: tumor region T2, inferior pole. The V call is TRBV11-3, the J call TRBJ2-2; D could derive from TRBD1 or TRBD2 (6 bases each). The CDR3 bases are TGTGCCAGCAGCTTAGGCAGGCTAGGGGGGAACACCGGGGAGCAGTTTTTT. This sequence encodes CASSLGRLGGNTGEQFF.